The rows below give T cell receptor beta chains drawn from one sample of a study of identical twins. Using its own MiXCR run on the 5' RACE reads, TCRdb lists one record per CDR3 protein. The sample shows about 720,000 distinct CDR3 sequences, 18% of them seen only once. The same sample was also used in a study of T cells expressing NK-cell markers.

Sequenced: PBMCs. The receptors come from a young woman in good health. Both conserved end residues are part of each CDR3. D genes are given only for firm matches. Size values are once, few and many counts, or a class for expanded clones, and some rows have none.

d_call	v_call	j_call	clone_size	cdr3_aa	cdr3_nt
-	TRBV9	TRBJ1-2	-	CASSAHRGGYGYTF	TGTGCCAGCAGCGCCCACCGTGGGGGCTATGGCTACACCTTC
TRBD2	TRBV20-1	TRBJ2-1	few	CSARGTGLAAKSSYNEQFF	TGCAGTGCTAGAGGGACAGGACTAGCGGCTAAGAGCTCCTACAATGAGCAGTTCTTC
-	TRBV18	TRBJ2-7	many	CASSPEQYF	TGTGCCAGCTCCCCTGAGCAGTACTTC
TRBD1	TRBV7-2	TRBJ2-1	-	CASSSSPGQGRNEQFF	TGTGCCAGCAGCTCAAGCCCGGGACAGGGGCGAAATGAGCAGTTCTTC
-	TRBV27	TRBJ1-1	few	CASRQLLNTEAFF	TGTGCCAGTAGACAGCTATTGAACACTGAAGCTTTCTTT
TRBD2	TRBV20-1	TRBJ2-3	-	CSARDSSVSGGWDTQYF	TGCAGTGCTAGAGATAGCTCGGTCAGCGGGGGATGGGATACGCAGTATTTT
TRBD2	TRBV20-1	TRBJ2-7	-	CSAQALAGGPRYEQYF	TGCAGTGCCCAAGCGCTAGCGGGGGGGCCGAGGTACGAGCAGTACTTC
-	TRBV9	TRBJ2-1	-	CASSVEVGSSYNEQFF	TGTGCCAGCAGCGTAGAGGTGGGGAGCTCCTACAATGAGCAGTTCTTC
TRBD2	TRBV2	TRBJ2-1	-	CASSVLREVYNEQFF	TGTGCCAGCAGTGTCTTGCGGGAGGTCTACAATGAGCAGTTCTTC
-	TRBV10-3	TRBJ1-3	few	CAIIGGTGNTIYF	TGTGCCATCATTGGAGGGACTGGAAACACCATATATTTT
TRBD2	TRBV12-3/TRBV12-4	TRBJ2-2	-	CASSSRTSGGGTGELFF	TGTGCCAGCAGTTCCAGGACTAGCGGGGGGGGGACCGGGGAGCTGTTTTTT
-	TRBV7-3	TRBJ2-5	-	CASSPRAGETQYF	TGTGCCAGCAGCCCCCGGGCAGGAGAGACCCAGTACTTC
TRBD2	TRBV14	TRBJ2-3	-	CASSQSLAGGPDTQYF	TGTGCCAGCAGCCAATCTCTAGCGGGAGGGCCGGATACGCAGTATTTT
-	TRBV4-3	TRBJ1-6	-	CASSQVGRGDSPLHF	TGCGCCAGCAGCCAAGTAGGCAGGGGAGATTCACCCCTCCACTTT
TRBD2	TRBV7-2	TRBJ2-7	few	CASSSTSSTYEQYF	TGTGCCAGCAGCTCGACTAGCTCGACCTACGAGCAGTACTTC
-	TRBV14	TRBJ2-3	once	CASSPDVGDTQYF	TGTGCCAGCAGCCCGGACGTGGGGGATACGCAGTATTTT
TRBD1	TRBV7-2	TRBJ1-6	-	CASTPRGQVNSPLHF	TGTGCCAGCACCCCTAGAGGACAGGTTAATTCACCCCTCCACTTT
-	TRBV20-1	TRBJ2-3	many	CSARDPGTDTQYF	TGCAGTGCTAGAGACCCGGGCACAGATACGCAGTATTTT
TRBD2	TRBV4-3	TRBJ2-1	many	CASSQGTSSYNEQFF	TGTGCCAGCAGCCAAGGGACTAGCTCCTACAATGAGCAGTTCTTC
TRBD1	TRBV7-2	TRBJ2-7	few	CASSLDRESYEQYF	TGTGCCAGCAGCTTGGACAGGGAGAGTTACGAGCAGTACTTC
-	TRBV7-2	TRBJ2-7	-	CASSRRLEGFYEQYF	TGTGCCAGCAGCCGCCGACTAGAAGGGTTCTACGAGCAGTACTTC
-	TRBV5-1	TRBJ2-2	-	CASSWGTASFGGGELFF	TGCGCCAGCAGCTGGGGGACAGCCTCATTCGGGGGCGGGGAGCTGTTTTTT
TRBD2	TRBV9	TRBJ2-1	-	CASSSTSGGVGEQFF	TGTGCCAGCTCGAGTACCAGCGGGGGAGTCGGTGAGCAGTTCTTC
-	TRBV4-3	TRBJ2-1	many	CASSQDSESYNEQFF	TGCGCCAGCAGCCAAGATTCGGAGTCCTACAATGAGCAGTTCTTC
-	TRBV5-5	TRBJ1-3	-	CASSLLRGDPGSGNTIYF	TGTGCCAGCAGCTTGTTAAGGGGAGATCCAGGGTCTGGAAACACCATATATTTT
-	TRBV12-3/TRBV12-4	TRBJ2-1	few	CASSHKGEKSYNEQFF	TGTGCCAGCAGCCATAAGGGGGAGAAGTCCTACAATGAGCAGTTCTTC
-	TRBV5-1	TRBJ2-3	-	CASSLEGGDPTDTQYF	TGCGCCAGCAGCTTGGAAGGGGGTGATCCCACAGATACGCAGTATTTT
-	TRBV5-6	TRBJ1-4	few	CASSVTLQGGKLFF	TGTGCCAGCAGCGTTACACTCCAGGGAGGAAAACTGTTTTTT